The clone carrying this T cell receptor (beta chain) was detected only a few times. Its specificity is unknown. Source study methods: ImmunoSEQ supplied junction-only sequences lacking quality scores, so filtering was different. Profiling relied on immunoSEQ multiplex PCR, and the TCRdb table lists in-frame clones only, not all of them. From that table come the V and J calls and clone size; the DNA was used to work out D and trimming. The sample carries about 2.4 million clones, 90% to 95% recorded once. This CDR3 spans 14 amino acids. V shed 2 bases, J shed 4 bases, and the junction held 4 bases outside the gene matches. Germline CDR1 is MNHNY and CDR2 is SVGAGI (reference sequence). The sample is drawn from a study of shared clonotypes between healthy human individuals. In the study overall: The study drew on two women and three men aged 18 to 49 as donors.

General study points: The genetic and exposure-history diversity represented was limited by few donors. The sole specimen, blood, was sampled, and tissue repertoires likely differ.

Material for sequencing was naive CD4+ T cells from PBMCs. Subset specified: CD45RA+ positively selected. This TCR was recovered from a man aged 18 to 30 in good health. Some clones in this sample may be carry-over from other donors' samples. The rearrangement uses TRBV6-6 and TRBJ1-1; 7 nucleotides match TRBD1. CDR3 sequence: CASSYLQGPTEAFF. The CDR3 DNA reads as TGTGCCAGCAGTTACCTACAGGGGCCCACTGAAGCTTTCTTT.